The T cell receptor beta chain described here comes from a study of blood T cell repertoires in COVID-19. CDR3 size: 18 residues. The ends were cut back, 1 base at V and 1 base at J, with 19 bases in the middle. The germline V gene has CDR1 LNHNV and CDR2 YYDKDF (reference sequence). Methods used by the authors: Amplification of reference gene primers was used by the study to estimate nucleated cell counts. Here immunoSEQ multiplex PCR was the method, and the copy in TCRdb shows in-frame clones only, minus some. V and J calls and clone size are as listed in that table; D and trimming were resolved from the DNA. The data hold 200,000 to 250,000 clones, with about nine tenths observed a single time.

This chain uses TRBV15 with TRBJ1-1, with a tentative D call TRBD1 (5 bases). Sequencing was carried out using PBMCs or T cells enriched from blood (not recorded which). This receptor was identified in a woman between 40 and 55 years old with acute COVID-19. The CDR3 loop reads CATSRVWGGDERNTEAFF. The CDR3 nucleotides read TGTGCCACCAGCAGAGTATGGGGAGGGGACGAGAGGAACACTGAAGCTTTCTTT.